A single sample gave rise to the 19 T cell receptor beta chains below, sequenced in a study of identical twins. TCRdb called the 5' RACE reads again in MiXCR, with one record for every CDR3 protein. The table records roughly 700,000 distinct CDR3 sequences, around 8.3% of them present only once. The same sample was also studied in work on yellow fever vaccine responses in identical twins.

Sequencing input: PBMCs. Receptor source: a woman between 18 and 29 years old in good health.

This sequence joins TRBV3-1 and TRBJ2-3, with 8 bases fitting TRBD2. V gave up 4 bases and J gave up 4 bases; unmatched junction bases: 10. Germline V gene sequence: CDR1 LGHDT, CDR2 YNNKEL (reference sequence). This CDR3 region has 16 residues. The DNA for the CDR3 is TGTGCCAGCAGCCCTCGGGGGGGGCCGACGTCAGATACGCAGTATTTT. Protein product: CASSPRGGPTSDTQYF.

A few counts support this clonotype. Here the CDR3 DNA reads TGTGCCAGCAGTCCCCTAATGACAGGGGGTAACAATCAGCCCCAGCATTTT. Protein: CASSPLMTGGNNQPQHF. The chain is built from TRBV27 and TRBJ1-5; 9 bases fit TRBD1. V dropped 5 bases and J dropped 3; count of bases not matched to a gene: 11. This CDR3 has 17 amino acids. Germline loops: CDR1 MNHEY, CDR2 SMNVEV (reference sequence).

This clonotype has just a few counts. The chain links TRBV15 to TRBJ2-7; 8 bases align to TRBD1. The CDR3 spans 15 residues. Germline loops: CDR1 LNHNV, CDR2 YYDKDF (reference sequence). J was trimmed by 6 bases and V by 0 bases; bases with no gene match: 7. CDR3 DNA sequence: TGTGCCACCAGCAGAGATACACAGGGGGTAAGCGAGCAGTACTTC. Translating it yields CATSRDTQGVSEQYF.

This chain connects TRBV5-5 to TRBJ1-2; 8 bases match TRBD1. CDR1 is SGHKS, CDR2 YYEKEE, per germline (reference sequence). Unmatched junction bases numbered 7, after V lost 2 bases and J lost 7 bases. CDR3 length: 14 residues. The CDR3 reads CASSFFPQGGGYTF. The CDR3 DNA follows: TGTGCCAGCAGCTTTTTCCCACAGGGGGGTGGCTACACCTTC.

In this sample, this clonotype turned up a few times. The rearrangement uses TRBV29-1 and TRBJ1-1; no reliable D call. The CDR3 has 12 residues. From germline, CDR1 is SQVTM and CDR2 ANQGSEA. Trimming took off 7 bases at V and 0 bases at J, with 9 bases between the two ends. The CDR3 reads CSASRVNTEAFF. DNA for the CDR3: TGCAGCGCCTCCCGCGTGAACACTGAAGCTTTCTTT.

A few counts support this clonotype. This chain links TRBV27 with TRBJ2-2, with D uncertain. The germline V and J ends were trimmed by 4 bases and 1 base, with 10 bases remaining between them. CDR1 and CDR2 (germline): MNHEY, SMNVEV (reference sequence). The CDR3 spans 15 residues. The CDR3 loop is CASSSQQMNTGELFF. The CDR3, as DNA: TGTGCCAGCAGTTCCCAACAGATGAACACCGGGGAGCTGTTTTTT.

This clonotype was picked up a small number of times. V is TRBV15 and J is TRBJ2-7; 7 bases map to TRBD1. V trimming: 4 bases; J trimming: 2 bases; junction bases outside the gene matches: 8. The germline V gene encodes CDR1 LNHNV and CDR2 YYDKDF (reference sequence). The CDR3 runs to 15 residues. The CDR3 nucleotides read TGTGCCACCAGCACAGAATCGACAGGGACCTACGAGCAGTACTTC. It is translated as CATSTESTGTYEQYF.

This clonotype was recorded at least ten times. J is TRBJ2-2 and V is TRBV5-1; 7 nucleotides line up with TRBD1. The CDR3 loop spans 16 amino acids. V shed 5 bases and J 2 bases; nucleotides not matched to a gene: 9. CDR1 SGHRS and CDR2 YFSETQ come from the germline V gene. The DNA for the CDR3 is TGCGCCAGCAGGGCCCCCGGGACAGATAACACCGGGGAGCTGTTTTTT. It translates to CASRAPGTDNTGELFF.

The rearrangement uses TRBV10-3 and TRBJ2-5; D may be TRBD1 (8 bases). V lost 6 bases and J 4 bases, leaving 12 bases between the germline ends. Germline-derived CDR1 and CDR2 are ENHRY and SYGVKD. The CDR3 is 13 residues long. CDR3 residues: CAIRDREGETQYF. DNA for the CDR3: TGTGCCATCAGGGACAGGGAGGGAGAGACCCAGTACTTC.

On this clonotype: At one of its ends the junction is not consistent with the germline gene, which may arise from a read error. This chain uses TRBV27 with TRBJ2-7; 9 nucleotides agree with TRBD1. The CDR3 is 14 residues long. Per the germline V gene, CDR1 is MNHEY and CDR2 is SMNVEV (reference sequence). CDR3 residues: CASRTGGDPYERYF. Here the CDR3 DNA reads TGTGCCAGCAGGACAGGGGGAGACCCTTACGAGCGGTACTTC.

The V gene is TRBV7-6, the J gene TRBJ2-5; no definite D call. The CDR3 covers 13 residues. Trimming took 0 bases from V and 7 from J, leaving 9 bases between them. Germline CDR1 reads SGHVS; CDR2 reads FNYEAQ. The CDR3 loop is CASSLAVPWTQYF. DNA of the CDR3: TGTGCCAGCAGCTTAGCAGTACCCTGGACCCAGTACTTC.

The CDR3 DNA reads TGTGCCACCCTCGGGGCTAGCGGGAGGTCCCAAAGCGATAATGAGCAGTTCTTC. Translation gives CATLGASGRSQSDNEQFF. The rearrangement uses TRBV2 and TRBJ2-1; 11 bases are shared with TRBD2. Germline V gene lookup returns CDR1 SNHLY and CDR2 FYNNEI. V lost 10 bases to trimming and J lost 7 bases; unmatched junction nucleotides: 21. The CDR3 runs to 18 residues. Complete variable domain (other parts from reference TRBV2 and TRBJ2-1): EPEVTQTPSHQVTQMGQEVILRCVPISNHLYFYWYRQILGQKVEFLVSFYNNEISEKSEIFDDQFSVERPDGSNFTLKIRSTKLEDSAMYFCATLGASGRSQSDNEQFFGPGTRLTVL.

In the case of this clonotype: Since a much larger clone is just one base distant, this may be a read error. This chain joins TRBV12-3 or TRBV12-4 and TRBJ2-5; 12 bases match TRBD2. This CDR3 has 15 residues. CDR3 nucleotide sequence: TGTGCCACCAGTTCACGACTAGCGGGGGACGAGACCCAGTACTTC. Protein: CATSSRLAGDETQYF.

V and J are TRBV29-1 and TRBJ2-5; perhaps TRBD2 as D (6 bases). Germline values: CDR1 SQVTM, CDR2 ANQGSEA. The V end was cut by 4 bases, the J end by 5 bases, with 11 bases between. The CDR3 extends over 12 amino acids. CDR3 DNA sequence: TGCAGCGTTGCTGTGGGGGGTGAGACCCAGTACTTC. Protein sequence: CSVAVGGETQYF.

This clonotype was counted at least ten times. The V call is TRBV12-3 or TRBV12-4, the J call TRBJ2-1; the D gene is possibly TRBD1 (7 bases). This CDR3 spans 16 amino acids. The V and J ends lost 7 bases and 5 bases respectively, with 21 bases between them. The CDR3 loop is CASIQRGDSRNNEQFF. In nucleotides, the CDR3 is TGTGCCAGCATCCAGAGGGGGGACAGTCGAAACAATGAGCAGTTCTTC.

The rearrangement joins TRBV10-1 to TRBJ2-5; 12 bases align to TRBD2. Germline trimming cut 3 bases from V and 4 bases from J; bases unmatched to any gene: 6. This CDR3 has 16 amino acids. Germline CDR1 WNHNN, CDR2 SYGVQD (reference sequence). The CDR3 nucleotides are TGCGCCAGCAGTGACCGACTAGCGGGAGCCGGAGAGACCCAGTACTTC. Residues: CASSDRLAGAGETQYF.

As to this clonotype: The CDR3 carries no conserved terminal phenylalanine or tryptophan, so it likely arises from a read error. The rearrangement links TRBV9 to TRBJ2-2; possible D gene TRBD2, 6 bases. This CDR3 has 19 amino acids. CDR1 and CDR2 (germline): SGDLS, YYNGEE. V was trimmed by 1 base and J by 5 bases, leaving 24 bases between them. For the CDR3, the DNA is TGTGCCAGCAGCGTACGGTCCTTTTATGACGGGAGAACAACCGGGGAGCTGTTTCTT. This gives the protein CASSVRSFYDGRTTGELFL.

Only a few counts were recorded for this clonotype. V and J are TRBV7-6 and TRBJ2-7; possible D gene TRBD1, 5 bases. V lost 2 bases and J 2 bases, leaving 13 bases between the germline ends. CDR3 length: 15 residues. CDR1 is SGHVS, CDR2 FNYEAQ, per germline. The CDR3 sequence is CASSLSQGLTYEQYF. The CDR3 DNA is TGTGCCAGCAGCTTATCCCAGGGTCTCACCTACGAGCAGTACTTC.

Only a few counts were recorded for this clonotype. The rearrangement uses TRBV5-1 and TRBJ2-6; D is undetermined. The germline V gene encodes CDR1 SGHRS and CDR2 YFSETQ. CDR3 size: 14 residues. The germline V and J ends were trimmed by 4 bases and 2 bases, with 7 bases remaining between them. The CDR3, as DNA: TGCGCCAGCAGCAGAAACACTGGGGCCAACGTCCTGACTTTC. It codes for CASSRNTGANVLTF. Using reference TRBV5-1 and TRBJ2-6 for the parts outside the CDR3, the full variable domain is KAGVTQTPRYLIKTRGQQVTLSCSPISGHRSVSWYQQTPGQGLQFLFEYFSETQRNKGNFPGRFSGRQFSNSRSEMNVSTLELGDSALYLCASSRNTGANVLTFGAGSRLTVL.